This T cell receptor beta chain was sequenced during a study of response to subunit inactivated influenza vaccine (dated by TCRdb to 2016 to 2018). In the study overall: Deep quantitative profiling of the T cell receptor repertoire was used in the study to follow responses to a trivalent subunit inactivated influenza vaccine. Points the paper makes about the study in general: According to the authors, only a limited number of new T cells may be recruited by each seasonal influenza vaccination.

In the germline V gene, CDR1 corresponds to MDHEN and CDR2 to SYDVKM. CDR3 length: 14 amino acids, cysteine to phenylalanine. The retained sequence is limited to the CDR3, 42 bases, with the frame set at the first base. V ends up 5 bases short and J 3 bases short, with an unmatched junction base count of 5. Libraries came from RT-PCR. TCRdb shows the sequencer as Illumina HiSeq 2500. TCRdb applied fastp at Q25 and MiXCR to the public reads, then kept only in-frame beta chains. Every distinct CDR3 protein forms one entry, paired with its most common genes and DNA. Within this sample are 500,000 or so distinct CDR3 sequences, with 16% of them counted one time only. 2.5% to 3.5% of the sample comes from the top ten. This clonotype was detected only a few times. Its cognate antigen has yet to be identified. Base qualities are not at hand, and no much larger clone is one base apart.

The TCR originated in a man in his fifties or sixties who received an inactivated influenza vaccine. Donor details come from another sample of the same person, matched by shared clones. Here the sequenced sample was CD4+ T cells sorted from PBMCs, taken approximately 25 months after vaccination. Recombination joined TRBV28 with TRBJ1-2, and 8 junction bases match TRBD1. The bases read TGTGCCAGCAGTACCCCGACAGGGGACTATGGCTACACCTTC. Its protein product is CASSTPTGDYGYTF.